What follows are 14 T cell receptor beta chains derived from one specimen sequenced in a study of regulatory T cells in long-lasting Graves disease. The authors built TCR beta libraries using iRepertoire HTBI primers and Arm-PCR of CDR3 regions. MiXCR, applied by TCRdb to the multiplex PCR reads, yields one record per CDR3 protein. The table shows roughly 560,000 distinct CDR3 sequences, with around 12% occurring only once. As to time point: newly diagnosed GD, antithyroid drugs for less than 3 months. From PBMCs, RNA was extracted and then used to make the TCR library. Separately, the same data were catalogued under a study of T cells in Graves' hyperthyroidism and ophthalmopathy.

Sequencing used peripheral blood mononuclear cells (PBMCs), obtained at new diagnosis, from a patient treated with antithyroid drugs. These receptors were obtained from a woman in her twenties or thirties with Graves disease.

This clonotype was observed at least ten times. This chain connects TRBV13 to TRBJ1-2, with a possible D match to TRBD1 (5 bases). Per germline, CDR1 PRHDT and CDR2 FYEKMQ (reference sequence). The V end was cut by 4 bases, the J end by 0 bases, with 18 bases between. This CDR3 comprises 17 residues. CDR3 coding DNA: TGTGCCAGCAGCTCCCCTAGGGACGTACAAGCTAACTATGGCTACACCTTC. It translates to CASSSPRDVQANYGYTF.

This chain connects TRBV6-1 to TRBJ1-2; the D gene is possibly TRBD1 (6 bases). The V end was cut by 3 bases, the J end by 7 bases, with 12 bases between. This CDR3 has 13 amino acids. Per germline, CDR1 MNHNS and CDR2 SASEGT. DNA of the CDR3: TGTGCCAGCAGTGATCTCAACAGGGCTGGCTACACCTTC. Protein product: CASSDLNRAGYTF.

This clonotype showed up just a few times. At one of its ends the junction is not consistent with the germline gene, which may arise from a read error. The chain couples TRBV7-3 to TRBJ2-1; D unclear. CDR3 length: 13 residues. Germline V gene lookup returns CDR1 SGHTA and CDR2 FQGTGA. Written as DNA, the CDR3 is TGTGCCAGCAGCTTATATCACTACGATGAGCAGTTCTTC. The encoded protein is CASSLYHYDEQFF.

This clonotype occurred a few times. The V call is TRBV28, the J call TRBJ1-3; 11 bases map to TRBD1. Trimming removed 8 bases from V and 4 bases from J; junction bases left unmatched: 10. Germline lookup yields CDR1 MDHEN and CDR2 SYDVKM. CDR3 length equals 16 residues. This chain's CDR3 is CASAEDRGHNGNTIYF. The DNA of the CDR3 is TGTGCCAGCGCCGAGGACAGGGGGCATAACGGAAACACCATATATTTT.

A note on this clonotype: This is likely an artifact of a read error, given a far larger clone one base away. The chain combines TRBV12-3 or TRBV12-4 with TRBJ2-5; D uncertain. The CDR3 has 16 amino acids. V lost 5 bases and J lost 2, with 18 bases in between. The CDR3 protein is CASSDQVSVLQETQYF. In DNA, the CDR3 is TGTGCCAGCAGTGACCAAGTGAGCGTCTTACAAGAGACCCAGTACTTC.

The chain uses TRBV19 and TRBJ1-5; 10 nucleotides agree with TRBD1. This CDR3 has 15 amino acids. V lost 4 bases, J lost 5 bases, and 5 bases stayed unmatched. The germline V gene has CDR1 LNHDA and CDR2 SQIVND (reference sequence). The chain's CDR3 is CASSTPGTGDQPQHF. CDR3 nucleotide sequence: TGTGCCAGTAGTACTCCTGGGACAGGGGATCAGCCCCAGCATTTT.

This clonotype was seen repeatedly, ten times or more. The V call is TRBV6-1, the J call TRBJ1-1; no definite D call. The CDR3 is made up of 14 amino acids. Trimming stripped 8 bases from V and 2 bases from J, with 15 bases between. Germline CDR1 reads MNHNS; CDR2 reads SASEGT. This CDR3 is CASALQSKNTEAFF. The CDR3 DNA sequence: TGTGCCAGCGCGTTACAGAGTAAAAACACTGAAGCTTTCTTT.

A few counts support this clonotype. The rearrangement joins TRBV5-4 to TRBJ2-7; no clear D gene. The CDR3 has 14 amino acids. Germline V gene lookup returns CDR1 SGHNT and CDR2 YYREEE (reference sequence). The V gene lost 3 bases and the J gene lost 0 bases, with 10 bases spanning the gap. The CDR3 protein is CASSSGGISYEQYF. The CDR3 DNA is TGTGCCAGCAGCTCAGGCGGTATCTCCTACGAGCAGTACTTC.

At least ten counts were recorded for this clonotype. The chain links TRBV20-1 to TRBJ2-2, with D perhaps TRBD2 (7 bases). Germline lookup yields CDR1 DFQATT and CDR2 SNEGSKA (reference sequence). The CDR3 runs 15 residues. V shed 0 bases and J shed 7 bases, with 15 bases lying between them. CDR3 in amino acids: CSARDPNRDYGELFF. In DNA, the CDR3 is TGCAGTGCTAGAGATCCTAACAGGGACTACGGGGAGCTGTTTTTT.

CDR3 in amino acids: CSDLDPYGSYNEQFF. CDR3 sequence (DNA): TGCAGCGACCTAGACCCTTACGGCTCCTACAATGAGCAGTTCTTC. V is TRBV29-1 and J is TRBJ2-1; D call uncertain. This CDR3 region has 15 residues. From germline, CDR1 is SQVTM and CDR2 ANQGSEA. V lost 7 bases to trimming and J lost 0 bases, with 16 bases between them.

This clonotype was observed many times. This rearrangement joins TRBV5-5 to TRBJ1-4; D is perhaps TRBD1 (5 bases). V was trimmed by 3 bases and J by 0 bases, leaving 18 bases between them. The CDR3 extends over 18 amino acids. Per germline, CDR1 SGHKS and CDR2 YYEKEE (reference sequence). The DNA of the CDR3 is TGTGCCAGCAGCTCAGTTGGGGCCCCGCTTACAACTAATGAAAAACTGTTTTTT. Translating gives CASSSVGAPLTTNEKLFF.

This clonotype has more than one count but fewer than ten. J is TRBJ2-2 and V is TRBV4-2; no definite D call. The CDR3 spans 14 residues. Trimming stripped 0 bases from V and 8 bases from J, with 10 bases between. Germline V gene data show CDR1 as LGHNA and CDR2 as YNFKEQ. The CDR3 protein is CASSQDSRIGELFF. DNA for the CDR3: TGTGCCAGCAGCCAAGATAGTAGGATAGGGGAGCTGTTTTTT.

This clonotype came up a few times. The chain joins TRBV30 to TRBJ1-5; tentative D call: TRBD1 (5 bases). With 1 base removed from V and 11 bases from J, the gap between germline ends came to 15 bases. The CDR3 sequence is 13 residues long. Germline V lookup: CDR1 GTSNPN, CDR2 SVGIG (reference sequence). CDR3 bases: TGTGCCTGGAGTGGGGACCCCACGAAGGCCCAGCATTTT. Protein: CAWSGDPTKAQHF.

This chain links TRBV19 with TRBJ2-7; 7 bases line up with TRBD1. V dropped 7 bases and J dropped 0; count of bases not matched to a gene: 3. In germline, CDR1 is LNHDA, CDR2 SQIVND (reference sequence). The CDR3 has 13 residues. DNA for the CDR3: TGTGCCAGTACGAACAGGGGCTCCTACGAGCAGTACTTC. Amino acid sequence: CASTNRGSYEQYF.